A single sample gave rise to the 25 T cell receptor beta chains below, sequenced in a study of beta chain features in type 1 diabetes. The authors reverse transcribed all of the isolated RNA, so sequencing captured expressed TCRB transcripts. The data were produced by immunoSEQ multiplex PCR, yet TCRdb's version contains in-frame clones alone and is incomplete. This sample yields about 150,000 clones, of which 11% are seen a single time; roughly 1.9% belongs to the top ten. The sample was central memory CD4+ T cells from blood. These receptors originate from a man between 18 and 35 years old in good health.

This rearrangement joins TRBV6-5 to TRBJ1-5; TRBD1 might be the D (5 bases). This CDR3 contains 12 residues. Germline CDR1 and CDR2: MNHEY and SVGAGI. V was clipped by 6 bases and J by 11 bases, with 14 bases between them. The chain's CDR3 is CASSYGRGTQHF. The CDR3 DNA reads as TGTGCCAGCAGCTACGGGAGGGGAACCCAGCATTTT.

The rearrangement joins TRBV5-1 to TRBJ2-3; unclear D gene. The V end was cut by 5 bases, the J end by 0 bases, with 10 bases between. CDR1 SGHRS and CDR2 YFSETQ come from the germline V gene. The CDR3 has 14 amino acids. The CDR3 reads CASRGGFSTDTQYF. The CDR3 nucleotides read TGCGCCAGCAGGGGCGGATTTAGCACAGATACGCAGTATTTT. The variable domain in full, with the rest retrieved from reference TRBV5-1 and TRBJ2-3, is KAGVTQTPRYLIKTRGQQVTLSCSPISGHRSVSWYQQTPGQGLQFLFEYFSETQRNKGNFPGRFSGRQFSNSRSEMNVSTLELGDSALYLCASRGGFSTDTQYFGPGTRLTVL.

This clone was seen a handful of times. The chain is built from TRBV10-3 and TRBJ2-6; 12 bases fit TRBD1. The CDR3 length is 20 residues. CDR1 and CDR2 (germline): ENHRY, SYGVKD. Trimming cost V 4 bases and J 0 bases; bases outside gene matches: 10. The CDR3 sequence: CAISGFSGDRGLSGANVLTF. CDR3 DNA sequence: TGTGCCATCAGTGGTTTTTCGGGGGACAGGGGGCTCTCTGGGGCCAACGTCCTGACTTTC.

This clone was picked up a small number of times. This chain uses TRBV2 with TRBJ2-3; D is unresolved. This CDR3 has 13 residues. The germline V gene has CDR1 SNHLY and CDR2 FYNNEI. V lost 6 bases, J lost 0 bases, and 7 bases lay in between. In nucleotides, the CDR3 is TGTGCCAGCAGGGTCCGCAGCACAGATACGCAGTATTTT. Its translation is CASRVRSTDTQYF. Using reference TRBV2 and TRBJ2-3 for the parts outside the CDR3, the full variable domain is EPEVTQTPSHQVTQMGQEVILRCVPISNHLYFYWYRQILGQKVEFLVSFYNNEISEKSEIFDDQFSVERPDGSNFTLKIRSTKLEDSAMYFCASRVRSTDTQYFGPGTRLTVL.

This clone occurred a few times. DNA for the CDR3: TGTGCCAGCAGCACCTCCTACATGCACACTGAAGCTTTCTTT. This sequence encodes CASSTSYMHTEAFF. The rearrangement links TRBV5-8 to TRBJ1-1; D is unclear. CDR1 is SGHTS and CDR2 is YDEGEE in the germline V gene. V shed 4 bases and J shed 3 bases, with 13 bases lying between them. The CDR3 contains 14 residues. Using reference TRBV5-8 and TRBJ1-1 for the parts outside the CDR3, the full variable domain is EAGVTQSPTHLIKTRGQQATLRCSPISGHTSVYWYQQALGLGLQFLLWYDEGEERNRGNFPPRFSGRQFPNYSSELNVNALELEDSALYLCASSTSYMHTEAFFGQGTRLTVV.

The sample holds a few counts of this clone. Other DNA sequences within the sample encode an identical CDR3. This sequence joins TRBV6-5 and TRBJ1-2; D not resolved. In germline, CDR1 is MNHEY, CDR2 SVGAGI. Deletions cut 6 bases from V and 2 bases from J, with 10 bases between. This CDR3 contains 13 residues. CDR3 protein: CASSLGRNYGYTF. The CDR3 DNA sequence: TGTGCCAGCAGCCTAGGACGGAACTATGGCTACACCTTC.

V gene TRBV19 combines with J gene TRBJ2-3; 7 positions agree with TRBD1. Germline-derived CDR1 and CDR2 are LNHDA and SQIVND (reference sequence). J lost 3 bases, V lost 4 bases, and 10 bases had no gene match. This CDR3 spans 16 amino acids. CDR3 bases: TGTGCCAGTAGTAGACAGGGTGTAGCAAGTACAGATACGCAGTATTTT. Translation: CASSRQGVASTDTQYF.

The J gene is TRBJ2-7, the V gene TRBV9, with 7 bases matching TRBD1. The V and J ends lost 3 bases and 0 bases, in that order; junction bases with no gene match: 6. Germline V gene sequence: CDR1 SGDLS, CDR2 YYNGEE. CDR3 size: 15 residues. For the CDR3, the DNA is TGTGCCAGCAGCGCCGACAGGGCGAGCTCCTACGAGCAGTACTTC. Its protein product is CASSADRASSYEQYF.

This chain uses TRBV28 with TRBJ1-2, with a tentative D call TRBD1 (6 bases). V lost 5 bases and J lost 7, with 20 bases in between. This CDR3 contains 15 residues. Per the germline V gene, CDR1 is MDHEN and CDR2 is SYDVKM. CDR3 sequence: CASSIPTPGAGGYTF. CDR3 nucleotide sequence: TGTGCCAGCAGTATACCCACTCCAGGGGCCGGTGGCTACACCTTC.

The CDR3 DNA follows: TGTGCCAGTAGGCAGGGGACCATGAACACTGAAGCTTTCTTT. Translating gives CASRQGTMNTEAFF. The J gene is TRBJ1-1, the V gene TRBV19; a possible D gene is TRBD1 (6 bases). CDR1 and CDR2 (germline): LNHDA, SQIVND (reference sequence). This CDR3 has 14 residues. Trimming removed 6 bases at V and 0 bases at J, with 11 bases between. The variable domain in full, with the rest retrieved from reference TRBV19 and TRBJ1-1, is DGGITQSPKYLFRKEGQNVTLSCEQNLNHDAMYWYRQDPGQGLRLIYYSQIVNDFQKGDIAEGYSVSREKKESFPLTVTSAQKNPTAFYLCASRQGTMNTEAFFGQGTRLTVV.

By sample share, this clone is medium-sized. The chain links TRBV7-2 to TRBJ2-4, with TRBD2 as a possible D gene (6 bases). V lost 5 bases, J lost 0 bases, and 17 bases lay in between. Germline CDR1 is SGHTA and CDR2 is FQGNSA. CDR3 length equals 17 residues. CDR3 DNA sequence: TGTGCCAGCAGCCCTCCCCGGGGGTCCCTAGCCAAAAACATTCAGTACTTC. Translated: CASSPPRGSLAKNIQYF.

A remark on this clone: Other DNA sequences of this sample code for an identical CDR3. This rearrangement joins TRBV29-1 to TRBJ2-5; D is ambiguous. The CDR3 consists of 10 residues. Trimming left V 4 bases short and J 1 base short, with 1 base between. Germline V CDR1 and CDR2: SQVTM, ANQGSEA. The CDR3 region has the DNA TGCAGCGTTGGCCAAGAGACCCAGTACTTC. It yields the protein CSVGQETQYF.

This clone turned up a few times. The V gene is TRBV29-1, the J gene TRBJ1-6; 7 positions match TRBD1. J was trimmed by 6 bases and V by 7 bases; bases with no gene match: 3. Germline V gene data show CDR1 as SQVTM and CDR2 as ANQGSEA. This CDR3 has 12 residues. This CDR3 is CSARDSNSPLHF. For the CDR3, the DNA is TGCAGCGCCCGGGACAGTAATTCACCCCTCCACTTT.

This clone was recorded a few times. The chain joins TRBV7-2 to TRBJ2-3; no clear D gene. The germline CDR1 and CDR2 sequences are SGHTA and FQGNSA. The ends were cut back, 1 base at V and 14 bases at J, with 16 bases in the middle. The CDR3 has 13 residues. This CDR3 is CASSLGYQSLPYF. CDR3 in DNA: TGTGCCAGCAGCTTAGGTTACCAGAGCCTGCCGTATTTT.

This clone was counted ten times or more. The chain has TRBV7-2 and TRBJ2-6, with TRBD1 matching 8 bases. The V and J ends lost 5 bases and 4 bases, in that order; junction bases with no gene match: 4. The CDR3 sequence is 15 residues long. CDR1 and CDR2 from the germline V gene are SGHTA and FQGNSA. The CDR3 reads CASSPGQVGANVLTF. The CDR3 DNA sequence: TGTGCCAGCAGCCCGGGACAGGTCGGGGCCAACGTCCTGACTTTC.

This clone was seen a few times. The rearrangement links TRBV11-3 to TRBJ2-1, with D hard to call. The CDR3 totals 12 residues. CDR1 and CDR2 from the germline V gene are SGHNT and YENEEA. V was clipped by 5 bases and J by 3 bases, with 5 bases between them. The CDR3 is CASSKYYNEQFF. In nucleotides, the CDR3 is TGTGCCAGCAGCAAATACTACAATGAGCAGTTCTTC.

Details on this clone: Mismatch with germline at one junction end may stem from a read error. The chain joins TRBV7-9 to TRBJ2-7; TRBD1 might be the D (6 bases). Germline lookup yields CDR1 SEHNR and CDR2 FQNEAQ (reference sequence). This CDR3 comprises 11 residues. The CDR3, as DNA: TGTGCCAGCAGCTTAGATCGACAGGAACTCTTC. Translated, it gives CASSLDRQELF.

This clone was counted only a few times. The chain carries TRBV4-3 and TRBJ1-1; 7 bases fit TRBD1. CDR1 is LGHNA and CDR2 is YSLEER in the germline V gene. Trimming took 0 bases from V and 9 from J; bases not matched to a gene: 7. CDR3 length: 14 amino acids. CDR3 DNA sequence: TGCGCCAGCAGCCAAGATCCCGGGACAGTGAAAGCTTTCTTT. Translated, it gives CASSQDPGTVKAFF.

In its sample, this clone was seen a few times. The chain links TRBV11-3 to TRBJ1-1; no definite D call. The length of the CDR3 is 14 residues. Trimming took 3 bases from V and 1 from J, leaving 9 bases between them. Germline V lookup: CDR1 SGHNT, CDR2 YENEEA. CDR3 sequence: CASSLRVANTEAFF. In nucleotides, the CDR3 is TGTGCCAGCAGCTTGAGGGTCGCGAACACTGAAGCTTTCTTT.

This clone was counted a few times. The chain combines TRBV21-1 with TRBJ2-3; no DNA check was done on the table's D call, TRBD2. TRBV21-1 is flagged as a pseudogene. This CDR3 has 15 amino acids. The CDR3 DNA reads TGTGCCAGCAGGCTAGCGGGAGAGCGAACAGATACGCAGTATTTT. This codes for CASRLAGERTDTQYF.

The rearrangement joins TRBV7-9 to TRBJ2-5, with D possibly being TRBD2 (6 bases). CDR3 length: 14 amino acids. V gave up 2 bases and J gave up 7 bases, with 14 bases separating them. In germline, CDR1 is SEHNR, CDR2 FQNEAQ (reference sequence). The CDR3 sequence: CASSLNGLHGTQYF. DNA of the CDR3: TGTGCCAGCAGCTTAAATGGACTACATGGGACCCAGTACTTC.

This clone was counted between two and nine times. CDR3 sequence: CASRLPPHGARDTQYF. The CDR3 DNA reads as TGTGCCAGCCGCCTTCCACCACATGGGGCCCGGGATACGCAGTATTTT. The rearrangement uses TRBV5-4 and TRBJ2-3, with D perhaps matching TRBD1 (5 bases). Germline CDR1 SGHNT, CDR2 YYREEE (reference sequence). V lost 7 bases to trimming and J lost 6 bases, with 24 bases between them. The CDR3 is made up of 16 amino acids.

This clone showed up just a few times. The chain combines TRBV7-2 with TRBJ2-7, with D hard to call. Germline V gene lookup returns CDR1 SGHTA and CDR2 FQGNSA. Trimming stripped 1 base from V and 4 bases from J, with 17 bases between. This CDR3 is 16 amino acids long. CDR3 protein: CASSLDPGRAIYEQYF. The CDR3 region has the DNA TGTGCCAGCAGCTTAGACCCCGGAAGGGCGATATACGAGCAGTACTTC. Complete variable domain (other parts from reference TRBV7-2 and TRBJ2-7): GAGVSQSPSNKVTEKGKDVELRCDPISGHTALYWYRQSLGQGLEFLIYFQGNSAPDKSGLPSDRFSAERTGGSVSTLTIQRTQQEDSAVYLCASSLDPGRAIYEQYFGPGTRLTVT.

With regard to this clone: The likely explanation is a read error, given a far larger clone one base away. The V call is TRBV13, the J call TRBJ2-2; TRBD2 aligns across 7 bases. The CDR3 length is 16 residues. With 5 bases clipped from V and 5 bases from J, the junction kept 11 bases outside the gene matches. Germline V lookup: CDR1 PRHDT, CDR2 FYEKMQ (reference sequence). This CDR3 reads CASSARGGSGTGELFF. As DNA, the CDR3 is TGTGCCAGCAGCGCCCGGGGCGGGAGCGGGACCGGGGAGCTGTTTTTT. Full variable domain (remainder filled in from reference TRBV13 and TRBJ2-2): AAGVIQSPRHLIKEKRETATLKCYPIPRHDTVYWYQQGPGQDPQFLISFYEKMQSDKGSIPDRFSAQQFSDYHSELNMSSLELGDSALYFCASSARGGSGTGELFFGEGSRLTVL.

The chain recombines TRBV15 with TRBJ2-5; D not resolved. V lost 0 bases and J lost 4, with 12 bases in between. Germline CDR1 is LNHNV and CDR2 is YYDKDF (reference sequence). The CDR3 is 15 residues long. CDR3 DNA sequence: TGTGCCACCAGCAGAGAGCGGCCACTGGTAGAGACCCAGTACTTC. As protein: CATSRERPLVETQYF.